The 28 T cell receptor beta chains given below trace back to one sample, sequenced in a study of T cells in Graves' hyperthyroidism and ophthalmopathy. RNA transcripts yielded amplified TCR beta CDR3 regions. During a first-round RT-PCR of the TCR CDR3, the HTBI primer set was used. TCRdb processed the multiplex PCR reads anew with MiXCR; each CDR3 protein has one entry. The data contain more than 450,000 distinct CDR3 sequences, just under 20% of them singletons. The sequencing sample was made of blood. All receptors derive from a man aged 35 to 55 with Graves' ophthalmopathy.

Note on this clonotype: The CDR3 end shows no conserved phenylalanine or tryptophan, and so a read error is likely. V gene TRBV7-9 combines with J gene TRBJ2-7; maybe TRBD1 (6 bases). Trimming shortened V by 5 bases and J by 5 bases, and 13 bases separated the two germline ends. This CDR3 is built from 13 residues. Germline V gene lookup returns CDR1 SEHNR and CDR2 FQNEAQ (reference sequence). The CDR3 nucleotides read TGTGCCAGCAGCGCACAGGGCTTCAACGAGCAGTACCTC. Amino acids: CASSAQGFNEQYL.

The CDR3 reads CASSFGSANSPLHF. The CDR3 DNA follows: TGTGCCAGCAGTTTCGGCAGTGCTAATTCACCCCTCCACTTT. This sequence joins TRBV6-5 and TRBJ1-6; D call uncertain. Germline-derived CDR1 and CDR2 are MNHEY and SVGAGI. V lost 4 bases and J lost 6, with 10 bases in between. The CDR3 has 14 residues.

This clonotype was seen a handful of times. This sequence joins TRBV5-1 and TRBJ2-2, with 11 bases lining up with TRBD2. This CDR3 has 17 amino acids. CDR1 is SGHRS, CDR2 YFSETQ, per germline. After removal of 4 bases from V and 3 bases from J, the junction contained 8 bases not matched to a gene. DNA for the CDR3: TGCGCCAGCAGCACGGGACTAGCGGTTCTAGACACCGGGGAGCTGTTTTTT. This codes for CASSTGLAVLDTGELFF. Drawing the rest from reference TRBV5-1 and TRBJ2-2, the complete variable domain is KAGVTQTPRYLIKTRGQQVTLSCSPISGHRSVSWYQQTPGQGLQFLFEYFSETQRNKGNFPGRFSGRQFSNSRSEMNVSTLELGDSALYLCASSTGLAVLDTGELFFGEGSRLTVL.

To note about this clonotype: A much larger clone is a single base away; this may be a read error. V usage is TRBV7-4 and J usage is TRBJ2-7; D is undetermined. Germline assignment: CDR1 SGHVT and CDR2 SQSDAQ. The CDR3 has 16 residues. CDR3 residues: CAGSFRRAVVGYEQYF. CDR3 nucleotide sequence: TGTGCCGGCAGCTTCCGACGGGCAGTGGTGGGCTACGAGCAGTACTTC.

This clonotype was counted between two and nine times. The genes are TRBV5-1 and TRBJ1-3; D gene ambiguous. The CDR3 extends over 15 amino acids. The germline CDR1 and CDR2 sequences are SGHRS and YFSETQ. Trimming removed 4 bases at V and 2 bases at J, with 13 bases between. The CDR3: CASSPQSGAGNTIYF. The DNA for the CDR3 is TGCGCCAGCAGCCCGCAGAGTGGAGCTGGAAACACCATATATTTT.

This clonotype has a count of ten or more. One junction end does not reproduce the germline sequence, and a read error may be involved. This chain joins TRBV10-2 and TRBJ2-2; D unclear. CDR3 size: 11 residues. The germline V gene has CDR1 WSHSY and CDR2 SAAADI. The CDR3 bases are TGTGCCAGCACCATCACCGGGGAGCTGTTTTTT. This translates into CASTITGELFF.

This clonotype has a count of ten or more. This chain links TRBV28 with TRBJ2-3; no clear D gene. The V gene lost 6 bases and the J gene lost 1 base, with 14 bases spanning the gap. Germline CDR1 MDHEN, CDR2 SYDVKM. The CDR3 extends over 15 amino acids. The chain's CDR3 is CASRPAFEGTDTQYF. CDR3 in DNA: TGTGCCAGCAGGCCAGCTTTCGAGGGCACAGATACGCAGTATTTT.

This clonotype was detected a few times. The chain has TRBV28 and TRBJ2-1, with D perhaps TRBD2 (5 bases). This CDR3 has 15 amino acids. Germline CDR1 and CDR2: MDHEN and SYDVKM. V dropped 8 bases and J dropped 0 bases, with 14 bases sitting between them. The CDR3 DNA reads TGTGCCAGCGGGAGAATGGGTCCCTCCTACAATGAGCAGTTCTTC. It encodes CASGRMGPSYNEQFF.

The J gene is TRBJ2-2, the V gene TRBV5-4, with D hard to call. The V and J ends lost 0 bases and 7 bases respectively, with 13 bases between them. The CDR3 runs 15 residues. Germline V gene data show CDR1 as SGHNT and CDR2 as YYREEE (reference sequence). The CDR3 DNA reads as TGTGCCAGCAGCTTGGGTCCACATCCGGACGGGGAGCTGTTTTTT. It codes for CASSLGPHPDGELFF.

J is TRBJ2-7 and V is TRBV7-2, with a weak D call TRBD1 (7 bases). Trimming removed 1 base at V and 7 bases at J, with 17 bases between. The CDR3 is 15 residues long. Germline V gene sequence: CDR1 SGHTA, CDR2 FQGNSA. CDR3 protein: CASSLGQGGPPEQYF. CDR3 nucleotides: TGTGCCAGCAGCTTAGGGCAGGGGGGACCTCCGGAGCAGTACTTC.

This clonotype showed up many times. The chain joins TRBV10-3 to TRBJ2-5; D unresolved. CDR3 length: 16 amino acids. V was trimmed by 6 bases and J by 2 bases, leaving 19 bases between them. CDR1 is ENHRY, CDR2 SYGVKD, per germline. The CDR3 nucleotides read TGTGCCATCAGCGAAACGCTCTTCGGGTCACAAGAGACCCAGTACTTC. This gives the protein CAISETLFGSQETQYF.

This clonotype appeared a few times. This sequence joins TRBV29-1 and TRBJ2-7; possible D gene TRBD2, 5 bases. CDR3 length: 13 residues. Trimming removed 7 bases from V and 2 bases from J, with 15 bases in between. Germline V lookup: CDR1 SQVTM, CDR2 ANQGSEA. Here the CDR3 reads CSARSGATYEQYF. The DNA of the CDR3 is TGCAGCGCCAGGAGCGGAGCCACCTACGAGCAGTACTTC.

This clonotype was seen only a few times. The chain carries TRBV6-1 and TRBJ1-1; D uncertain. With 6 bases removed from V and 6 bases from J, the gap between germline ends came to 14 bases. The CDR3 has 13 amino acids. The germline V gene encodes CDR1 MNHNS and CDR2 SASEGT. The CDR3 coding sequence is TGTGCCAGCAGCCTGGGGTGGGTCGCTGAAGCTTTCTTT. Protein: CASSLGWVAEAFF.

This clonotype was picked up many times. The V gene is TRBV11-2, the J gene TRBJ1-3; no definite D call. V lost 3 bases to trimming and J lost 3 bases, with 9 bases between them. The CDR3 is 14 residues long. Germline V lookup: CDR1 SGHAT, CDR2 FQNNGV. CDR3 DNA sequence: TGTGCCAGCAGCTTGGGGAGCATTGGAAACACCATATATTTT. This translates into CASSLGSIGNTIYF.

The V gene is TRBV6-1, the J gene TRBJ1-1; D is possibly TRBD1 (5 bases). V shed 2 bases and J shed 3 bases, with 13 bases lying between them. Germline lookup yields CDR1 MNHNS and CDR2 SASEGT. This CDR3 contains 15 residues. CDR3 nucleotide sequence: TGTGCCAGCAGTGAATGGGGGTGGGGGGACACTGAAGCTTTCTTT. Protein sequence: CASSEWGWGDTEAFF.

At least ten counts were recorded for this clonotype. The chain has TRBV28 and TRBJ1-2, with 7 bases that match TRBD1. Germline CDR1 and CDR2: MDHEN and SYDVKM. The CDR3 extends over 15 amino acids. The V gene end was trimmed by 4 bases and the J gene end by 5 bases; junction bases not matched to a gene: 10. The CDR3 loop reads CASSSPQVRGYGYTF. The DNA for the CDR3 is TGTGCCAGCAGTTCGCCCCAGGTCAGGGGGTATGGCTACACCTTC.

This clonotype was seen more than once but under ten times. This chain links TRBV4-2 with TRBJ1-3, with 8 nucleotides matching TRBD1. CDR1 LGHNA and CDR2 YNFKEQ come from the germline V gene. V lost 1 base, J lost 5 bases, and 7 bases stayed unmatched. The CDR3 runs 16 residues. For the CDR3, the DNA is TGTGCCAGCAGCCAAGCTTCTGGACAGGGAAGAAACACCATATATTTT. Its translation is CASSQASGQGRNTIYF.

The V call is TRBV10-3, the J call TRBJ2-1, with TRBD2 matching over 13 bases. V gave up 10 bases and J gave up 3 bases; unmatched junction bases: 9. CDR3 length: 16 amino acids. Germline CDR1 is ENHRY and CDR2 is SYGVKD. CDR3 amino acids: CASKSLAGGVYNEQFF. The CDR3 region has the DNA TGTGCCAGTAAATCACTAGCGGGGGGGGTCTACAATGAGCAGTTCTTC.

The V call is TRBV20-1, the J call TRBJ2-7; D remains unclear. There are 12 residues in the CDR3. V lost 6 bases and J 5 bases, leaving 14 bases between the germline ends. From germline, CDR1 is DFQATT and CDR2 SNEGSKA (reference sequence). CDR3 protein: CSATTTANEQYF. CDR3 sequence (DNA): TGCAGTGCAACCACCACCGCCAACGAGCAGTACTTC.

The chain carries TRBV9 and TRBJ2-1; D is possibly TRBD2 (6 bases). The V end was cut by 3 bases, the J end by 1 base, with 14 bases between. Germline CDR1 reads SGDLS; CDR2 reads YYNGEE. The CDR3 consists of 16 residues. This CDR3 reads CASSGPGGGSYNEQFF. CDR3 coding DNA: TGTGCCAGCAGCGGACCGGGTGGGGGGTCCTACAATGAGCAGTTCTTC.

The table lists this clonotype with a few counts. V gene TRBV4-1 combines with J gene TRBJ2-7; 11 nucleotides agree with TRBD2. Trimming cost V 3 bases and J 0 bases; bases outside gene matches: 4. CDR1 and CDR2 from the germline V gene are MGHRA and YSYEKL. CDR3 length: 16 amino acids. In nucleotides, the CDR3 is TGCGCCAGCAGCCAGCAAACTAGCGGGAGCTCCTACGAGCAGTACTTC. Amino acid sequence: CASSQQTSGSSYEQYF.

This clonotype was counted once. The CDR3 is CAITPLAGAGELFF. The DNA of the CDR3 is TGTGCCATCACCCCACTAGCGGGGGCCGGGGAGCTGTTTTTT. The J gene is TRBJ2-2, the V gene TRBV10-3; 11 bases are shared with TRBD2. Germline CDR1 and CDR2: ENHRY and SYGVKD. After removal of 7 bases from V and 6 bases from J, the junction contained 4 bases not matched to a gene. There are 14 residues in the CDR3.

This clonotype was found many times. V is TRBV7-3 and J is TRBJ2-1, with D possibly being TRBD1 (5 bases). This CDR3 region has 13 residues. Germline loops: CDR1 SGHTA, CDR2 FQGTGA. The V gene lost 4 bases and the J gene lost 3 bases, with 7 bases spanning the gap. The CDR3 sequence is CASSSTGYNEQFF. CDR3 sequence (DNA): TGTGCCAGCAGCTCCACAGGCTACAATGAGCAGTTCTTC.

Details on this clonotype: A read error is possible here, since a much larger clone lies one base away. The J gene is TRBJ1-5, the V gene TRBV28, with D unresolved. Per the germline V gene, CDR1 is MDHEN and CDR2 is SYDVKM. The CDR3 loop spans 12 amino acids. Trimming removed 1 base at V and 6 bases at J, with 4 bases between. CDR3 region: CASSLLSQPQHF. In DNA, the CDR3 is TGTGCCAGCAGTTTATTGAGTCAGCCCCAGCATTTT. Full variable domain (remainder filled in from reference TRBV28 and TRBJ1-5): DVKVTQSSRYLVKRTGEKVFLECVQDMDHENMFWYRQDPGLGLRLIYFSYDVKMKEKGDIPEGYSVSREKKERFSLILESASTNQTSMYLCASSLLSQPQHFGDGTRLSIL.

The chain recombines TRBV19 with TRBJ1-3; perhaps TRBD1 as D (6 bases). The CDR3 spans 15 residues. CDR1 and CDR2 from the germline V gene are LNHDA and SQIVND (reference sequence). The V end was cut by 7 bases, the J end by 0 bases, with 13 bases between. DNA for the CDR3: TGTGCCAGTACTCCCACAGGGATCTCTGGAAACACCATATATTTT. This codes for CASTPTGISGNTIYF. Full variable domain (missing parts from reference TRBV19 and TRBJ1-3): DGGITQSPKYLFRKEGQNVTLSCEQNLNHDAMYWYRQDPGQGLRLIYYSQIVNDFQKGDIAEGYSVSREKKESFPLTVTSAQKNPTAFYLCASTPTGISGNTIYFGEGSWLTVV.

This clonotype has only a few counts. The chain has TRBV7-3 and TRBJ2-3; D possibly corresponds to TRBD2 (5 bases). Between the trimmed V and J ends, which lost 5 bases and 6 bases, there was a span of 15 bases. The CDR3 covers 14 residues. Germline CDR1 and CDR2: SGHTA and FQGTGA. The CDR3 bases are TGTGCCAGCAGCCCCGGACTTATCGGGGATACGCAGTATTTT. Amino acid sequence: CASSPGLIGDTQYF.

V and J are TRBV3-1 and TRBJ1-2, with D tentatively TRBD1 (6 bases). Trimming stripped 4 bases from V and 4 bases from J, with 16 bases between. Germline lookup yields CDR1 LGHDT and CDR2 YNNKEL (reference sequence). This CDR3 has 15 amino acids. CDR3 nucleotide sequence: TGTGCCAGCAGCCCATCCTCGGGGGGCAGCTATGGCTACACCTTC. As protein: CASSPSSGGSYGYTF.

The rearrangement links TRBV5-1 to TRBJ1-2, with 9 positions matching TRBD1. Unmatched junction bases numbered 5, after V lost 4 bases and J lost 4 bases. The CDR3 covers 14 residues. Per the germline V gene, CDR1 is SGHRS and CDR2 is YFSETQ. The CDR3 spells CASSQLGQGYGYTF. The DNA for the CDR3 is TGCGCCAGCAGCCAATTGGGACAGGGCTATGGCTACACCTTC.